Listed below are T cell receptor beta chains from one sample, sequenced in a study of OX40 agonist ivuxolimab in advanced cancers. Repertoires were generated with immunoSEQ multiplex PCR, while TCRdb's copy carries only in-frame clones and drops some. The sample lists more than 50,000 clones; roughly four fifths were seen once. This specimen was CD4+ or CD8+ T cells sorted from blood, taken in a trial of the OX40 agonist ivuxolimab. Receptors originate from an adult with an advanced solid tumor such as melanoma, head and neck, liver or kidney cancer. Both conserved end residues are part of each CDR3. A D gene is named only where the DNA matches it firmly. Rows give clone size only sometimes, using once, few, many, or a class for an expanded clone.

>NA|NA|TRBJ2-5|TRBV6-1
TGTGCCAGCACCGAAATGACGGGCCAAGAGACCCAGTACTTC
CASTEMTGQETQYF
>NA|TRBD2|TRBJ2-2|TRBV25-1
TGTGCCAGCAGTGAATCCCGACTAGCGGGGATAACCGGGGAGCTGTTTTTT
CASSESRLAGITGELFF
>NA|NA|TRBJ2-2|TRBV29-1
TGCAGCGGCGTCACGGGACTTCCCACCGGGGAGCTGTTTTTT
CSGVTGLPTGELFF
>NA|NA|TRBJ1-4|TRBV7-6
TGTGCCAGCAGCTTCGGGGGGACGGAGGAAAAACTGTTTTTT
CASSFGGTEEKLFF
>NA|TRBD1|TRBJ2-5|TRBV11-2
TGTGCCAGCAGCTTAGATGGGGACAGCCAAGAGACCCAGTACTTC
CASSLDGDSQETQYF
>NA|NA|TRBJ2-2|TRBV5-6
TGTGCCAGCAGCACCCAGGGTGGCACCGGGGAGCTGTTTTTT
CASSTQGGTGELFF
>NA|NA|TRBJ1-2|TRBV9
TGTGCCAGCAGCGTAGAAGGGCCCTTGGAGGGGGGCTACACCTTC
CASSVEGPLEGGYTF
>NA|NA|TRBJ2-1|TRBV9
TGTGCCAGCAGCGAGGGGCATAAAACGTACAATGAGCAGTTCTTC
CASSEGHKTYNEQFF
>NA|NA|TRBJ2-3|TRBV15
TGTGCCACCAGCCCCCGGGATACGCAGTATTTT
CATSPRDTQYF
>NA|NA|TRBJ1-5|TRBV4-1
TGCGCCAGCAGCCAAGAGGTGACGCAGGATCAGCCCCAGCATTTT
CASSQEVTQDQPQHF
>NA|NA|TRBJ2-1|TRBV18
TGTGCCAGCTCGCTCAAGGGATCTCAGGGATCGGTAGAGCAGTTCTTC
CASSLKGSQGSVEQFF
>few|NA|TRBJ2-1|TRBV5-1
TGCGCCAGCAGCTTGGTTCAGGGCTATGAGCAGTTCTTC
CASSLVQGYEQFF
>few|NA|TRBJ1-1|TRBV15
TGTGCCACCAGCAGCGGGTCGGCAGGCGGTTTAGTGGCTGAAGCTTTCTTT
CATSSGSAGGLVAEAFF
>NA|NA|TRBJ2-5|TRBV2
TGTGCCAGCAGTGAAGGGGGGCAGGGACAAGAGACCCAGTACTTC
CASSEGGQGQETQYF
>NA|NA|TRBJ2-7|TRBV21-1
TGTGCCAGCAGCAAAGGTCGCTGGGACAGGAGAGCGCGCGAGCAGTACTTC
CASSKGRWDRRAREQYF
>NA|NA|TRBJ2-7|TRBV27
TGTGCCAGCAGGCCCCTAGCGTTGGATTACGAGCAGTACTTC
CASRPLALDYEQYF
>NA|NA|TRBJ2-7|TRBV28
TGTGCCACCCTATTATTCGCAGGGGAAGGAACTGGCGAGCAGTACTTC
CATLLFAGEGTGEQYF
>NA|TRBD2|TRBJ2-3|TRBV5-4
TGTGCCAGCAGCTTACCGGCGGGGGGACACACAGATACGCAGTATTTT
CASSLPAGGHTDTQYF
>NA|TRBD1|TRBJ1-3|TRBV9
TGTGCCAGCAGCGTTACCCAGGGGGAGGCTGGAAACACCATATATTTT
CASSVTQGEAGNTIYF
>few|TRBD2|TRBJ2-7|TRBV7-2
TGTGCCAGCAGCACAGCGTATCCCGGGACTAGCGACGAGCAGTACTTC
CASSTAYPGTSDEQYF
>NA|NA|TRBJ2-7|TRBV2
TGTGCCGGTCAGTTAGGGGGAGGCTACGAGCAGTACTTC
CAGQLGGGYEQYF
>NA|TRBD2|TRBJ2-5|TRBV15
TGTGCCACCAGCAGAGGAGGGAGCGGGGGGGCCCGGGAGACCCAGTACTTC
CATSRGGSGGARETQYF